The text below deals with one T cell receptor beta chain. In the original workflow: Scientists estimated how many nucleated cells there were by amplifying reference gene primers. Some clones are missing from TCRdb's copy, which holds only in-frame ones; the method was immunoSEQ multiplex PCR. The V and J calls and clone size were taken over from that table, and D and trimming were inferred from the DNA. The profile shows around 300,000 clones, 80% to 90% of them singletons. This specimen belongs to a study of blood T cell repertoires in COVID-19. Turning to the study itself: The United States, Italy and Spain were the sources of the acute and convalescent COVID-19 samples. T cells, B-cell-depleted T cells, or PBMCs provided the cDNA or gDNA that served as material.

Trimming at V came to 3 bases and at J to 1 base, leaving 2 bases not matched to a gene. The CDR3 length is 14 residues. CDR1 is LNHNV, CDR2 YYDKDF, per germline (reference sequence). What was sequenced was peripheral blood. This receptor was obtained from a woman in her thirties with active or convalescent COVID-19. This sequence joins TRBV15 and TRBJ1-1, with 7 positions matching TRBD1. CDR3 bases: TGTGCCACCAGCAGGGGGACAGCGAACACTGAAGCTTTCTTT. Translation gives CATSRGTANTEAFF. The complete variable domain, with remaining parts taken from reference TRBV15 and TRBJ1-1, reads DAMVIQNPRYQVTQFGKPVTLSCSQTLNHNVMYWYQQKSSQAPKLLFHYYDKDFNNEADTPDNFQSRRPNTSFCFLDIRSPGLGDTAMYLCATSRGTANTEAFFGQGTRLTVV.